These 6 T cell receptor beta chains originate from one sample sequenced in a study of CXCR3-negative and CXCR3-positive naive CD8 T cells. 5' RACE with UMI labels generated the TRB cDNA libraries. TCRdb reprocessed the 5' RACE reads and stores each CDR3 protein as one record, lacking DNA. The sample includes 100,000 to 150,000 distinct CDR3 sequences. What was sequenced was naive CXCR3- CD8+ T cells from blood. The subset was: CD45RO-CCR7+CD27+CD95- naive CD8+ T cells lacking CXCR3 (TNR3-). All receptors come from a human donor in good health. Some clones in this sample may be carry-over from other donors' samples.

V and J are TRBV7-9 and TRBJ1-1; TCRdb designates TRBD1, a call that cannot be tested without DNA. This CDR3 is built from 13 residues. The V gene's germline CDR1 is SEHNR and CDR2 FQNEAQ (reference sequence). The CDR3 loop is CASSLEGVPEAFF. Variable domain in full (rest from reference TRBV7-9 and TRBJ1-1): DTGVSQNPRHKITKRGQNVTFRCDPISEHNRLYWYRQTLGQGPEFLTYFQNEAQLEKSRLLSDRFSAERPKGSFSTLEIQRTEQGDSAMYLCASSLEGVPEAFFGQGTRLTVV.

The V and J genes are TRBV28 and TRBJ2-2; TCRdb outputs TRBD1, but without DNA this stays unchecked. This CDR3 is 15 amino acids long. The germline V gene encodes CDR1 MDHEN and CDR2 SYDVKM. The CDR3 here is CASSLGGVGTGELFF.

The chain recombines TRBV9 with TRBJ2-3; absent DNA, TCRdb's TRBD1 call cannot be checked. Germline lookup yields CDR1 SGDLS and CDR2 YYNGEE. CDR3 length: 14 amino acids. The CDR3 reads CASSAAGSTDTQYF. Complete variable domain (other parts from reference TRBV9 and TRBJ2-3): DSGVTQTPKHLITATGQRVTLRCSPRSGDLSVYWYQQSLDQGLQFLIQYYNGEERAKGNILERFSAQQFPDLHSELNLSSLELGDSALYFCASSAAGSTDTQYFGPGTRLTVL.

Here the CDR3 reads CASSSNGAGLLEPRSYNEQFF. This chain joins TRBV7-9 and TRBJ2-1; with no DNA, the TCRdb D assignment of TRBD1 cannot be verified. The germline V gene has CDR1 SEHNR and CDR2 FQNEAQ (reference sequence). CDR3 length: 21 residues.

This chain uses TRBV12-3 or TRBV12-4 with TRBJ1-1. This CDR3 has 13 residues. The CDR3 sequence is CASSLSENTEAFF.

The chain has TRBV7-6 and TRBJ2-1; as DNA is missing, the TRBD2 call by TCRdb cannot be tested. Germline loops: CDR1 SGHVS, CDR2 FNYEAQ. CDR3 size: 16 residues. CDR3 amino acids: CASSLVAGDGNNEQFF.